These 16 T cell receptor beta chains originate from one sample sequenced in a study of PD-L1 blockade in urothelial cancer. The time point here: pretreatment peripheral blood. Data came from immunoSEQ multiplex PCR; TCRdb stores just in-frame clones and leaves some out. This sample has more than 40,000 clones, with around 83% found just once. The sample consisted of PBMCs, taken around atezolizumab (anti-PD-L1) treatment. The receptors were sampled from a man aged 45 to 65 with urothelial cancer.

The CDR3 spells CAWSRVLAGRSGQYF. The DNA of the CDR3 is TGTGCCTGGAGTCGGGTATTAGCTGGTAGGTCCGGGCAGTACTTC. The J gene is TRBJ2-7, the V gene TRBV30, with D hard to call. With 2 bases removed from V and 9 bases from J, the gap between germline ends came to 23 bases. Germline lookup yields CDR1 GTSNPN and CDR2 SVGIG (reference sequence). The CDR3 has 15 amino acids.

The V call is TRBV4-1, the J call TRBJ1-1, with 9 bases lining up with TRBD1. V lost 0 bases to trimming and J lost 4 bases; unmatched junction nucleotides: 3. The CDR3 covers 15 residues. The germline V gene encodes CDR1 MGHRA and CDR2 YSYEKL. The CDR3 spells CASSQEQGAITEAFF. For the CDR3, the DNA is TGCGCCAGCAGCCAAGAACAGGGGGCTATCACTGAAGCTTTCTTT.

This clone has just a few counts. This sequence joins TRBV11-1 and TRBJ2-1; 11 bases are shared with TRBD2. The CDR3 runs to 15 residues. Germline CDR1 reads SGHAT; CDR2 reads FQDESV (reference sequence). With 5 bases clipped from V and 4 bases from J, the junction kept 4 bases outside the gene matches. In nucleotides, the CDR3 is TGTGCCAGCAGCGGGACTAGCGGTTCTTACAATGAGCAGTTCTTC. As protein: CASSGTSGSYNEQFF.

The sample holds one count of this clone. The chain uses TRBV7-9 and TRBJ2-3, with a weak D call TRBD2 (5 bases). The V end was cut by 3 bases, the J end by 6 bases, with 22 bases between. CDR1 is SEHNR and CDR2 is FQNEAQ in the germline V gene (reference sequence). This CDR3 has 17 amino acids. CDR3 bases: TGTGCCAGCAGCTTGCAGCGGTTATGGGGTTCTATGGATACGCAGTATTTT. It codes for CASSLQRLWGSMDTQYF.

The chain has TRBV5-4 and TRBJ2-5, with 13 bases fitting TRBD2. After removal of 4 bases from V and 5 bases from J, the junction contained 8 bases not matched to a gene. The germline V gene has CDR1 SGHNT and CDR2 YYREEE (reference sequence). The CDR3 sequence is 16 residues long. The CDR3, as DNA: TGTGCCAGCAGCCCAGGCTCGACTAGCGGGAGGGAGACCCAGTACTTC. Translation gives CASSPGSTSGRETQYF.

The V gene is TRBV7-8, the J gene TRBJ1-2; weak D call: TRBD1 (5 bases). CDR1 is SGHVS and CDR2 is FQNEAQ in the germline V gene. V lost 3 bases, J lost 8 bases, and 28 bases lay in between. The CDR3 runs 18 residues. CDR3 sequence reads: CASSFTEGRRRANKGYTF. As DNA, the CDR3 is TGTGCCAGCAGCTTTACGGAGGGACGACGTCGGGCCAATAAGGGCTACACCTTC.

This clone came up a few times. The gene calls are TRBV6-1 and TRBJ1-4; 7 nucleotides agree with TRBD1. Losses at the gene ends were 6 bases for V and 8 bases for J; bases not matched to a gene: 9. This CDR3 is built from 14 residues. The germline V gene has CDR1 MNHNS and CDR2 SASEGT. The CDR3 DNA follows: TGTGCCAGCAGGGTCCGACAGGGTTTGGAAAAACTGTTTTTT. This codes for CASRVRQGLEKLFF.

The chain links TRBV18 to TRBJ1-1; TRBD1 agrees at 7 bases. The CDR3 runs to 15 residues. V shed 3 bases, J shed 5 bases, and the junction held 9 bases outside the gene matches. Germline V lookup: CDR1 KGHSH, CDR2 LQKENI. The CDR3: CASSPSQGRGTEAFF. The CDR3 DNA reads TGTGCCAGCTCACCGTCACAGGGGAGAGGGACTGAAGCTTTCTTT.

CDR3 protein: CASSRRQGLNEKLFF. CDR3 bases: TGTGCCAGCAGCCGCAGACAGGGCCTCAATGAAAAACTGTTTTTT. The chain is built from TRBV9 and TRBJ1-4; TRBD1 matches at 7 bases. This CDR3 contains 15 residues. The germline gives CDR1 SGDLS, CDR2 YYNGEE. The V and J ends lost 4 bases and 5 bases, in that order; junction bases with no gene match: 8.

The chain recombines TRBV6-4 with TRBJ1-2; the D is unclear. The germline V gene encodes CDR1 MRHNA and CDR2 SNTAGT. V lost 0 bases and J lost 7, with 12 bases in between. The CDR3 extends over 14 amino acids. The CDR3 spells CASSDSANFGGYTF. The CDR3 nucleotides are TGTGCCAGCAGTGACTCTGCGAATTTCGGTGGCTACACCTTC.

The table lists this clone with a few counts. V and J are TRBV7-6 and TRBJ2-7; TRBD2 agrees at 8 bases. CDR3 length: 13 amino acids. CDR1 is SGHVS, CDR2 FNYEAQ, per germline. V lost 1 base and J lost 4; bases outside the gene matches: 0. The DNA of the CDR3 is TGTGCCAGCAGCTTAGGACTAGCGTACGAGCAGTACTTC. Amino acid sequence: CASSLGLAYEQYF.

The chain recombines TRBV7-3 with TRBJ2-2; D is unresolved. V was clipped by 5 bases and J by 4 bases, with 8 bases between them. Per the germline V gene, CDR1 is SGHTA and CDR2 is FQGTGA. The CDR3 has 13 amino acids. The CDR3 loop reads CASSPGGTGELFF. The CDR3 nucleotides are TGTGCCAGCAGCCCGGGTGGCACCGGGGAGCTGTTTTTT.

The rearrangement joins TRBV18 to TRBJ1-1; D is possibly TRBD1 (5 bases). The V end was cut by 4 bases, the J end by 1 base, with 10 bases between. Germline-derived CDR1 and CDR2 are KGHSH and LQKENI. The CDR3 length is 14 residues. CDR3 sequence (DNA): TGTGCCAGCTCACAGCCCGGACAGAACACTGAAGCTTTCTTT. Translation: CASSQPGQNTEAFF.

J is TRBJ2-3 and V is TRBV7-2; TRBD2 matches at 8 bases. This CDR3 comprises 18 residues. The ends lost 5 bases at V and 1 base at J; junction bases unmatched: 14. Germline CDR1 is SGHTA and CDR2 is FQGNSA. This CDR3 reads CASSPRGAGVFGTDTQYF. The CDR3 region has the DNA TGTGCCAGCAGCCCCAGGGGAGCGGGGGTCTTCGGCACAGATACGCAGTATTTT.

The CDR3 DNA reads as TGTGCCAGCACGCAGGGGGCGGCGAACACTGAAGCTTTCTTT. Encoded protein: CASTQGAANTEAFF. The rearrangement uses TRBV6-1 and TRBJ1-1; 8 positions match TRBD1. This CDR3 is 14 amino acids long. The germline V gene has CDR1 MNHNS and CDR2 SASEGT. Trimming took 7 bases from V and 1 from J; bases not matched to a gene: 5.

The J gene is TRBJ2-1, the V gene TRBV19, with 7 bases aligning to TRBD1. CDR3 length: 15 amino acids. In germline, CDR1 is LNHDA, CDR2 SQIVND (reference sequence). Germline trimming cut 6 bases from V and 7 bases from J; bases unmatched to any gene: 12. CDR3 sequence (DNA): TGTGCCAGTAGCTCCGGACAGGTTTCGGGAAATGAGCAGTTCTTC. Its protein is CASSSGQVSGNEQFF.